The present T cell receptor beta chain was sequenced within a study of blood T cell repertoires in COVID-19. Overall study context: Specimens from acute and convalescent COVID-19 originated in the United States, Italy and Spain. PBMCs, B-cell-depleted T cells, or T cells were the source of the cDNA or gDNA that made up the material.

This clone occurred a few times. Germline V lookup: CDR1 SEHNR, CDR2 FQNEAQ (reference sequence). The CDR3 spans 16 residues. V lost 1 base and J lost 3; bases outside the gene matches: 7. Original methodology: Estimated nucleated cell counts came from reference gene primer amplification. The protocol was immunoSEQ multiplex PCR, while the TCRdb copy is restricted to in-frame clones and leaves out a portion. The V and J calls and clone size were taken over from that table, and D and trimming were inferred from the DNA. The table records about 98,000 clones, roughly 82% of them present only once. The specimen was peripheral blood. The V call is TRBV7-9, the J call TRBJ2-7; 9 bases line up with TRBD2. This TCR derives from a man in his 70s with active or convalescent COVID-19. CDR3 DNA: TGTGCCAGCAGCTTAGAGTTCCAGCGGGGGGTCTACGAGCAGTACTTC. The encoded protein is CASSLEFQRGVYEQYF.